This TCR beta chain was profiled in a study of shared clonotypes between healthy human individuals (TCRdb year 2020). About the investigation overall: The cohort comprised a couple of women and a few men aged 18 to 49 years. For each donor, CD4 naive and CD4 memory were each run on three plates, CD8 naive on two plates, and CD8 memory on one plate. To increase sequencing depth and limit assay-specific biases, TCR repertoire library preparation and sequencing were carried out by different laboratories using diverse techniques. Blood TCR repertoires of roughly five healthy adults were deeply sequenced to estimate repertoire size and the extent of clonotype sharing between individuals. Per donor, leukapheresis produced somewhere between about 0.94 and 10 billion PBMCs.

The investigation overall reported the following: Compared with non-shared clonotypes, clonotypes shared by all four sorted-subset donors had higher generation probabilities. Sharing across several donors was observed for approximately 4.6% of naive CD4, less than 4% of naive CD8, about 2.3% of memory CD4, and about 0.39% of memory CD8 clonotypes. Pairwise subsampling led to the expectation that sequencing depth would affect the degree of clonotype sharing among donors. Incomplete sequencing was indicated by rarefaction of sorted-subset datasets, despite the large sequencing depth. Estimated clonotype richness was generally larger for naive than for memory subsets. The genetic and exposure-history diversity represented was limited by the small number of donors. Sampling was restricted to blood, and TCR repertoires in tissues likely differ from the TCR repertoires found in blood.

For CDR1 and CDR2, the germline V gene lists SGDLS and YYNGEE. From the cysteine through the phenylalanine, the CDR3 covers 15 amino acids. Here the CDR3 DNA is all that survives: 45 bases in frame from base 1. At the junction V is shortened by 2 bases and J by 5 bases; bases outside the gene matches: 9. Using the deep immunoSEQ assay, multiplex PCR amplified TCR CDR3 regions from genomic DNA. Extracted genomic DNA from each cell subset was spread evenly across all wells of several immunoSEQ 96-well plates, with each plate serving as a replicate. For sorted subsets, approximately 0.2 ug of genomic DNA, equivalent to 25,000 to 35,000 T cell genomes, went into each replicate PCR. Purified libraries were measured with a Qubit 3.0 fluorometer, size-checked on a Bioanalyzer 2100, and measured again with the KAPA Library Quantification kit. A separate single-read 150-cycle Illumina NextSeq 550 flow cell was used to sequence each immunoSEQ 96-well plate. For the original study's pipeline: The immunoSEQ output contained only junctional sequences without quality scores, so filtering could not match that applied to full-length reads. To assign V/J genes and CDR3, sequences were annotated against IMGT germline references using PyIR, a Python wrapper for IgBLAST v1.9. Reads were removed for weak V/J assignments (E-value above 1e-6), missing CDR3, stop codons, out-of-frame junctions, or ambiguous translated residues. V3J clonotypes were defined by identical inferred V gene, J gene, and CDR3 amino acid sequence. To compute the percentage overlap between repertoires, the number of shared unique clonotypes was divided by the size of the smaller repertoire. Richness of each repertoire was evaluated using RTK rarefaction, the Chao1 estimator, and Recon v2.1 estimates of unobserved clonotypes. Generation probabilities for all TCRbeta clonotypes obtained by the gDNA method from a handful of donors were computed using OLGA. TCRdb took this table from immuneACCESS and kept in-frame rearrangements with V and J called. Such tables lack part of the clones; where checked against another copy, unresolved V genes explain under half of the gap, and the rest is unexplained. The D gene and trimming were derived from the DNA, and the V and J assignments and clone size from that table. Present in this sample are millions of clones, less than 95% of which were seen just once. The ten largest clones represent 0.9% to 1.3% of the sample.

As for this clone: The antigen it binds to is not known. The sample holds no much larger clone one base away, and base qualities are not on file.

For the CD8 naive samples, CD45RO-negative cells were positively selected for CCR7, yielding a CD45RA+CCR7+ population from which TemRA cells were excluded. Donors were healthy HIV-negative adults with no recently reported acute infections or vaccinations. Only Caucasian adults living in Nashville, Tennessee, USA were represented among the donors. Blood was obtained by leukapheresis, after which PBMCs were separated by Ficoll-Histopaque density gradient centrifugation and cryopreserved in liquid nitrogen vapor phase. Analytical flow cytometry was used to check the purity and quantity of each magnetically sorted T cell population. Genomic DNA was isolated from every sorted fraction and measured by UV absorbance on a Nanodrop 2000c.

The sequencing sample was made of naive CD8+ T cells sorted from blood. The cell subset or site label, as the study defines it: CD45RA+CCR7+. The receptor was isolated from a man in his late teens or twenties in good health. The chain couples TRBV9 to TRBJ2-5; 7 middle bases align to TRBD2. The DNA is TGTGCCAGCAGCGTGGCGGGACTACGGGAGGAGACCCAGTACTTC. Its amino acids are CASSVAGLREETQYF.